The 6 T cell receptor beta chains below come from one sample, sequenced in a study of control samples from healthy donors and cancer patients. The repertoire was sequenced with immunoSEQ multiplex PCR; TCRdb's copy has only in-frame clones and lacks some. This sample carries 100,000 or so clones, about 90% of them seen once, and the ten largest clones take 2% to 3%. The source material was blood. The receptors come from a woman aged 18-35 years in good health.

This rearrangement joins TRBV27 to TRBJ2-1, with 8 bases identical to TRBD2. The CDR3 consists of 18 residues. The V and J ends lost 3 bases and 8 bases, in that order; junction bases with no gene match: 18. Germline V CDR1 and CDR2: MNHEY, SMNVEV (reference sequence). The CDR3 DNA reads TGTGCCAGCAGTTTTCTGGACCCATTCGGGACTAGGGCATATGAGCAGTTCTTC. Translating gives CASSFLDPFGTRAYEQFF.

This chain connects TRBV5-1 to TRBJ2-2, with D unresolved. Per germline, CDR1 SGHRS and CDR2 YFSETQ. V gave up 2 bases and J gave up 5 bases, with 13 bases separating them. This CDR3 spans 15 amino acids. CDR3 DNA: TGCGCCAGCAGCTTCTCTGGTTCTTTGACCGGGGAGCTGTTTTTT. It specifies CASSFSGSLTGELFF.

The chain carries TRBV19 and TRBJ2-3; 10 bases align to TRBD1. Germline V CDR1 and CDR2: LNHDA, SQIVND (reference sequence). The CDR3 runs to 16 residues. J gave up 4 bases and V 3 bases, and 7 bases lay outside the gene matches. CDR3 in amino acids: CASSIPPGTGADTQYF. The CDR3 DNA reads as TGTGCCAGTAGTATCCCCCCCGGGACAGGGGCAGATACGCAGTATTTT. Full variable domain (rest looked up from reference TRBV19 and TRBJ2-3): DGGITQSPKYLFRKEGQNVTLSCEQNLNHDAMYWYRQDPGQGLRLIYYSQIVNDFQKGDIAEGYSVSREKKESFPLTVTSAQKNPTAFYLCASSIPPGTGADTQYFGPGTRLTVL.

The CDR3 sequence: CASSLTGLANNEQFF. CDR3 bases: TGCGCCAGCAGCTTGACGGGACTGGCTAACAATGAGCAGTTCTTC. The chain joins TRBV5-1 to TRBJ2-1, with D tentatively TRBD2 (6 bases). CDR1 SGHRS and CDR2 YFSETQ come from the germline V gene. The CDR3 contains 15 residues. Trimming cost V 1 base and J 5 bases, with 13 bases left between them.

The rearrangement joins TRBV27 to TRBJ1-1, with 10 bases aligning to TRBD1. Germline trimming cut 4 bases from V and 1 base from J; bases unmatched to any gene: 3. The CDR3 loop spans 15 amino acids. Germline values: CDR1 MNHEY, CDR2 SMNVEV (reference sequence). The CDR3: CASSYGTGENTEAFF. The CDR3 nucleotides are TGTGCCAGCAGTTACGGGACAGGGGAGAACACTGAAGCTTTCTTT.

The V call is TRBV19, the J call TRBJ2-1, with no clear D. V lost 6 bases, J lost 0 bases, and 9 bases lay in between. The CDR3 totals 14 residues. Germline CDR1 is LNHDA and CDR2 is SQIVND (reference sequence). CDR3 nucleotides: TGTGCCAGTAGCGCGGTTAGCTCCTACAATGAGCAGTTCTTC. Its protein product is CASSAVSSYNEQFF.